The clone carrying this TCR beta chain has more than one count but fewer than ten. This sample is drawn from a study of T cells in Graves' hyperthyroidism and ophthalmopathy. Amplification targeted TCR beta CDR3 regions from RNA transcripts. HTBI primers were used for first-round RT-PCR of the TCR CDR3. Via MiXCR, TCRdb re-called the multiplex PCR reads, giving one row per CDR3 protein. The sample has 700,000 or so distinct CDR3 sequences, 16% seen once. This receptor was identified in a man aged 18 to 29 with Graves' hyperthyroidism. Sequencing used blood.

CDR3 DNA: TGCAGCGTCACGGACAGGGAGTCCTACGAGCAGTACTTC. Residues: CSVTDRESYEQYF. This chain uses TRBV29-1 with TRBJ2-7; 8 bases map to TRBD1. CDR1 is SQVTM and CDR2 is ANQGSEA in the germline V gene. V trimming: 6 bases; J trimming: 1 base; junction bases outside the gene matches: 5. This CDR3 contains 13 residues.